Listed below are T cell receptor beta chains from one sample, sequenced in a study of shared clonotypes between healthy human individuals. Sequenced by immunoSEQ multiplex PCR; TCRdb stores in-frame clones only, minus some. The sample includes 1.5 million to 1.9 million clones, 95% to 99% seen only once; the top ten take roughly 0.42%. The material sequenced was naive CD4+ T cells sorted from blood. Source of these receptors: a man younger than 40 in good health. Both conserved end residues are part of each CDR3. D genes are given only for firm matches. Not every row has a clone size; where given, it reads once, few, many or a size class.

DNA	CDR3	V	D	size	J
TGTGCCAGCAGCTTTCCCCGTCACCGGGGGAGCTCCTACAATGAGCAGTTCTTC	CASSFPRHRGSSYNEQFF	TRBV5-5	NA	NA	TRBJ2-1
TGCAGCGTTGGGTATGGCGTGAGCTCCTACAATGAGCAGTTCTTC	CSVGYGVSSYNEQFF	TRBV29-1	NA	NA	TRBJ2-1
TGTGCCAGCAGCTTGCTCGGTGAGGGGATGACTGAAGCTTTCTTT	CASSLLGEGMTEAFF	TRBV5-6	NA	NA	TRBJ1-1
TGTGCCAGCAGCGTGGGACTACCTCCCTACGAGCAGTACTTC	CASSVGLPPYEQYF	TRBV9	TRBD2	NA	TRBJ2-7
TGTGCCAGCAGATCCAGCGGGAGGTCGAATGAGCAGTTCTTC	CASRSSGRSNEQFF	TRBV28	TRBD2	NA	TRBJ2-1
TGCGCCAGCAGTCATCAGACCGGGATCCAGGGGGGCGAGACCCAGTACTTC	CASSHQTGIQGGETQYF	TRBV23-1	NA	NA	TRBJ2-5
TGTGCCAGCTCACCACCGCGGCCTAGCAGCGTCACAGATACGCAGTATTTT	CASSPPRPSSVTDTQYF	TRBV18	NA	NA	TRBJ2-3
TGCAGCGTTGCCCTGGGCTACGAGCAGTACTTC	CSVALGYEQYF	TRBV29-1	NA	NA	TRBJ2-7
TGTGCCAGCAGCTTGGTTTTGGTCAGCTTGTACGAGCAGTACTTC	CASSLVLVSLYEQYF	TRBV5-5	NA	NA	TRBJ2-7
TGTGCCAGCAGCTTGGGGTCTGGGGGTCCCTACAATGAGCAGTTCTTC	CASSLGSGGPYNEQFF	TRBV5-8	NA	NA	TRBJ2-1
TGTGCCAGCAGCGTAGCACTAGCGGGAGGCTCAGATACGCAGTATTTT	CASSVALAGGSDTQYF	TRBV9	TRBD2	NA	TRBJ2-3
TGTGCCAGCGAACAGGGGCGGCTGGGTAGGGGACAGCCCCAGCATTTT	CASEQGRLGRGQPQHF	TRBV2	TRBD1	once	TRBJ1-5
TGTGCCAGCAGCCTGGCTGGGACGGAGACCTACAATGAGCAGTTCTTC	CASSLAGTETYNEQFF	TRBV7-6	NA	NA	TRBJ2-1
TGTGCCAGCAGCACAGTCGGCGGGAGCCCAACCTACGAGCAGTACTTC	CASSTVGGSPTYEQYF	TRBV5-5	TRBD2	NA	TRBJ2-7
TGTGCCAGCAGCACCCATCCGGGACAACAATGGAATGAGCAGTTCTTC	CASSTHPGQQWNEQFF	TRBV7-9	NA	NA	TRBJ2-1
TGTGCCTCCTACGGGTTATATGGCTACACCTTC	CASYGLYGYTF	TRBV19	NA	NA	TRBJ1-2
TGTGCCAGCTCACTCGTCACTAGTTGGGACCAAGAGACCCAGTACTTC	CASSLVTSWDQETQYF	TRBV18	NA	NA	TRBJ2-5
TGTGCCAGCAGTTCCCGGGACAGGGGTTTCGAGCAGTACTTC	CASSSRDRGFEQYF	TRBV2	TRBD1	once	TRBJ2-7
TGTGCCAGCAGTAAGTTTGAGAGCTCCTACGAGCAGTACTTC	CASSKFESSYEQYF	TRBV2	NA	NA	TRBJ2-7
TGTGCCAGCAGCCTCGGGCTAGGCGGGGAGCTGTTTTTT	CASSLGLGGELFF	TRBV11-2	NA	NA	TRBJ2-2
TGTGCCTGGAACCTAGGGGGAGGGGACACTGAAGCTTTCTTT	CAWNLGGGDTEAFF	TRBV30	NA	NA	TRBJ1-1
TGTGCCAGCATCCCAGAGGGCCCCACAGGACCATTTTACAATGAGCAGTTCTTC	CASIPEGPTGPFYNEQFF	TRBV27	NA	NA	TRBJ2-1